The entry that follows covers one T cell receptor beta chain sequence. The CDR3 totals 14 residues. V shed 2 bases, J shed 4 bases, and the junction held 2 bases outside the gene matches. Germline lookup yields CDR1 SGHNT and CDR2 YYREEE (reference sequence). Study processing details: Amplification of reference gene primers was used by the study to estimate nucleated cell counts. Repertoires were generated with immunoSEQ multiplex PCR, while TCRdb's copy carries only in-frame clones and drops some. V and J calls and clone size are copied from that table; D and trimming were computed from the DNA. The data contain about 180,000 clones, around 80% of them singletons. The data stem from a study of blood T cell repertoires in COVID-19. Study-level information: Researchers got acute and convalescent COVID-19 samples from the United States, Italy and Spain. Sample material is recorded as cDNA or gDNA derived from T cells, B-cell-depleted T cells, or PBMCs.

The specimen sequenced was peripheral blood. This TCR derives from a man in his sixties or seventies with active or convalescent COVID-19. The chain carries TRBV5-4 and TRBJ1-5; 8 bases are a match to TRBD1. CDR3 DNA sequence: TGTGCCAGCAGCTTACAGGGGGGGAATCAGCCCCAGCATTTT. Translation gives CASSLQGGNQPQHF.